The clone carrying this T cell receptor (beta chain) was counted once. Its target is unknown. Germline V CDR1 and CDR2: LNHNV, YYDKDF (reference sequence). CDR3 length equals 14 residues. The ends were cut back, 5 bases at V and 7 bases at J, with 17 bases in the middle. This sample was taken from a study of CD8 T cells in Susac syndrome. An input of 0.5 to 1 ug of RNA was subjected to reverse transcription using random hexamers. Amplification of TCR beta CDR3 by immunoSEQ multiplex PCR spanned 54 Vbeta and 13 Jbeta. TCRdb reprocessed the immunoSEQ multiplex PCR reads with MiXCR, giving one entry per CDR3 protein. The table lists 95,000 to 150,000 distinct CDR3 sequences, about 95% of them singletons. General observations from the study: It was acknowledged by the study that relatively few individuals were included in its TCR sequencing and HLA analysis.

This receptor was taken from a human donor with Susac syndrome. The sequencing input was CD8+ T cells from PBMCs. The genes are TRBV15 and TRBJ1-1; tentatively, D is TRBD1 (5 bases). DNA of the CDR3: TGTGCCACCAGCCCGGACATCGGGGGAAGTGAAGCTTTCTTT. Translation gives CATSPDIGGSEAFF.